The rows below give T cell receptor beta chains drawn from one sample of a study of PD-1 blockade in classical Hodgkin lymphoma. Repertoires were generated with immunoSEQ multiplex PCR, while TCRdb's copy carries only in-frame clones and drops some. This table holds about 96,000 clones, 85% to 95% found once. This specimen was peripheral blood mononuclear cells (PBMCs), taken before the fourth cycle of nivolumab. These receptors all come from a human donor with classical Hodgkin lymphoma. The CDR3 runs from the conserved cysteine through the conserved F or W. The D gene is left open where the match is weak. Expanded clones get a size class; other rows say once, few or many, or leave the size out.

clone_size: -
j_call: TRBJ1-6
v_call: TRBV28
d_call: -
cdr3_aa: CASSQNRPSSYNSPLHF
cdr3_nt: TGTGCCAGCAGTCAAAACAGGCCTAGCTCCTATAATTCACCCCTCCACTTT

clone_size: -
j_call: TRBJ2-2
v_call: TRBV28
d_call: -
cdr3_aa: CATQKLNTGELFF
cdr3_nt: TGTGCCACACAGAAGTTGAACACCGGGGAGCTGTTTTTT

clone_size: -
j_call: TRBJ2-7
v_call: TRBV5-1
d_call: -
cdr3_aa: CASCRDGAYEQYF
cdr3_nt: TGCGCCAGCTGTCGGGACGGAGCCTACGAGCAGTACTTC

clone_size: -
j_call: TRBJ2-1
v_call: TRBV1
d_call: -
cdr3_aa: CTSSQETSCRSGTSVNEQFF
cdr3_nt: TGCACCAGCAGCCAAGAAACGTCTTGTAGGTCCGGGACTAGCGTCAATGAGCAGTTCTTC

clone_size: -
j_call: TRBJ2-5
v_call: TRBV7-9
d_call: -
cdr3_aa: CASSSSETQYF
cdr3_nt: TGTGCCAGCAGCTCGTCTGAGACCCAGTACTTC

clone_size: -
j_call: TRBJ2-2
v_call: TRBV2
d_call: -
cdr3_aa: CASRGDADTGELFF
cdr3_nt: TGTGCCAGCAGGGGAGATGCGGACACCGGGGAGCTGTTTTTT

clone_size: -
j_call: TRBJ1-5
v_call: TRBV6-5
d_call: TRBD1
cdr3_aa: CASSTGQWNQPQHF
cdr3_nt: TGTGCCAGCAGTACGGGACAGTGGAATCAGCCCCAGCATTTT

clone_size: -
j_call: TRBJ1-5
v_call: TRBV27
d_call: TRBD1
cdr3_aa: CASSLGTGGQPQHF
cdr3_nt: TGTGCCAGCAGTCTTGGGACAGGCGGACAGCCCCAGCATTTT

clone_size: once
j_call: TRBJ1-1
v_call: TRBV5-6
d_call: TRBD1
cdr3_aa: CASSLPFPPGTGMNTEAFF
cdr3_nt: TGTGCCAGCAGCTTGCCTTTCCCTCCCGGGACAGGCATGAACACTGAAGCTTTCTTT

clone_size: -
j_call: TRBJ2-7
v_call: TRBV29-1
d_call: TRBD1
cdr3_aa: CSAGERGQGFHEQYF
cdr3_nt: TGCAGCGCTGGGGAGAGGGGACAGGGGTTCCACGAGCAGTACTTC

clone_size: -
j_call: TRBJ2-3
v_call: TRBV30
d_call: TRBD2
cdr3_aa: CAWSRGSATDTQYF
cdr3_nt: TGTGCCTGGAGCCGCGGGAGCGCCACAGATACGCAGTATTTT

clone_size: -
j_call: TRBJ2-3
v_call: TRBV5-6
d_call: -
cdr3_aa: CASSWTTSRALGMTDTQYF
cdr3_nt: TGTGCCAGCAGCTGGACCACCAGCCGAGCACTAGGTATGACAGATACGCAGTATTTT

clone_size: few
j_call: TRBJ2-7
v_call: TRBV6-5
d_call: -
cdr3_aa: CASSYSGGSSYEQYF
cdr3_nt: TGTGCCAGCAGTTACTCAGGGGGGAGCTCCTACGAGCAGTACTTC

clone_size: -
j_call: TRBJ2-7
v_call: TRBV14
d_call: -
cdr3_aa: CASSQDGGALREQYF
cdr3_nt: TGTGCCAGCAGCCAAGATGGCGGGGCTTTGAGGGAGCAGTACTTC

clone_size: -
j_call: TRBJ2-6
v_call: TRBV5-1
d_call: -
cdr3_aa: CASTPELSSGANVLTF
cdr3_nt: TGCGCCAGCACGCCAGAATTGTCCTCTGGGGCCAACGTCCTGACTTTC

clone_size: -
j_call: TRBJ2-3
v_call: TRBV6-4
d_call: TRBD2
cdr3_aa: CASSDVSGAVDTQYF
cdr3_nt: TGTGCCAGCAGTGACGTTAGCGGGGCGGTCGATACGCAGTATTTT

clone_size: few
j_call: TRBJ1-1
v_call: TRBV2
d_call: TRBD1
cdr3_aa: CASSGTGQVNTEAFF
cdr3_nt: TGTGCCAGCAGTGGCACCGGACAGGTGAACACTGAAGCTTTCTTT

clone_size: -
j_call: TRBJ2-1
v_call: TRBV2
d_call: TRBD2
cdr3_aa: CASRTSGRKNEQFF
cdr3_nt: TGTGCCAGCAGGACTAGCGGGAGGAAAAATGAGCAGTTCTTC

clone_size: -
j_call: TRBJ2-7
v_call: TRBV7-9
d_call: -
cdr3_aa: CASSLHPYEQYF
cdr3_nt: TGTGCCAGCAGCTTACATCCCTACGAGCAGTACTTC

clone_size: -
j_call: TRBJ2-1
v_call: TRBV18
d_call: TRBD1
cdr3_aa: CASSPRRDRGITSDYNEQFF
cdr3_nt: TGTGCCAGCTCACCTCGCCGGGACAGGGGTATTACATCGGATTACAATGAGCAGTTCTTC

clone_size: -
j_call: TRBJ1-5
v_call: TRBV27
d_call: -
cdr3_aa: CASSTFPGAQPQHF
cdr3_nt: TGTGCCAGCAGTACCTTCCCCGGAGCACAGCCCCAGCATTTT

clone_size: once
j_call: TRBJ2-5
v_call: TRBV11-2
d_call: TRBD1
cdr3_aa: CASSPGTGSRETQYF
cdr3_nt: TGTGCCAGCAGCCCTGGGACAGGGAGTCGGGAGACCCAGTACTTC

clone_size: -
j_call: TRBJ2-5
v_call: TRBV28
d_call: TRBD1
cdr3_aa: CASSLSFGRTRTGETQYF
cdr3_nt: TGTGCCAGCAGTTTGTCTTTCGGGAGAACCAGGACAGGGGAGACCCAGTACTTC

clone_size: -
j_call: TRBJ2-7
v_call: TRBV5-1
d_call: -
cdr3_aa: CASSLSSSYEQYF
cdr3_nt: TGCGCCAGCAGCTTGTCCAGCTCATACGAGCAGTACTTC

clone_size: once
j_call: TRBJ2-3
v_call: TRBV5-1
d_call: -
cdr3_aa: CASKADPVTDTQYF
cdr3_nt: TGCGCCAGCAAAGCCGACCCGGTAACAGATACGCAGTATTTT

clone_size: -
j_call: TRBJ2-1
v_call: TRBV10-1
d_call: TRBD2
cdr3_aa: CASSRAGGGTEQFF
cdr3_nt: TGCGCCAGCAGTAGGGCGGGAGGGGGTACTGAGCAGTTCTTC

clone_size: -
j_call: TRBJ2-1
v_call: TRBV30
d_call: TRBD1
cdr3_aa: CAWSQGAGYNEQFF
cdr3_nt: TGTGCCTGGTCACAGGGGGCCGGCTACAATGAGCAGTTCTTC

clone_size: few
j_call: TRBJ2-7
v_call: TRBV9
d_call: -
cdr3_aa: CASSVFSGSYEQYF
cdr3_nt: TGTGCCAGCAGCGTTTTCAGCGGCTCCTACGAGCAGTACTTC

clone_size: -
j_call: TRBJ2-1
v_call: TRBV28
d_call: TRBD1
cdr3_aa: CASSGDRVSSYNEQFF
cdr3_nt: TGTGCCAGCAGTGGGGACAGGGTGAGCTCCTACAATGAGCAGTTCTTC

clone_size: -
j_call: TRBJ2-7
v_call: TRBV25-1
d_call: -
cdr3_aa: CASSDDSFGAPYEQYF
cdr3_nt: TGTGCCAGCAGTGACGACTCGTTTGGGGCCCCCTACGAGCAGTACTTC

clone_size: -
j_call: TRBJ2-7
v_call: TRBV19
d_call: -
cdr3_aa: CASSLLLSTAFNYEQYF
cdr3_nt: TGTGCCAGTAGTCTCTTACTATCGACAGCTTTCAACTACGAGCAGTACTTC

clone_size: -
j_call: TRBJ1-2
v_call: TRBV25-1
d_call: TRBD1
cdr3_aa: CASSAGQHYGYTF
cdr3_nt: TGTGCCAGCAGTGCGGGACAGCACTATGGCTACACCTTC

clone_size: few
j_call: TRBJ1-5
v_call: TRBV2
d_call: -
cdr3_aa: CASSALRGNQPQHF
cdr3_nt: TGTGCCAGCAGTGCCCTCAGAGGCAATCAGCCCCAGCATTTT

clone_size: -
j_call: TRBJ1-5
v_call: TRBV10-1
d_call: TRBD1
cdr3_aa: CASSAKRDRGKFGSNQPQHF
cdr3_nt: TGCGCCAGCAGCGCTAAACGAGACAGGGGGAAGTTTGGTAGCAATCAGCCCCAGCATTTT

clone_size: -
j_call: TRBJ1-2
v_call: TRBV5-8
d_call: -
cdr3_aa: CASSAVNIRPPGGYTF
cdr3_nt: TGTGCCAGCAGCGCCGTTAATATAAGACCGCCAGGAGGCTACACCTTC

clone_size: -
j_call: TRBJ1-1
v_call: TRBV11-1
d_call: -
cdr3_aa: CASSSLAVGGTEAFF
cdr3_nt: TGTGCCAGCAGCTCCCTAGCGGTGGGGGGAACTGAAGCTTTCTTT

clone_size: -
j_call: TRBJ2-3
v_call: TRBV10-3
d_call: TRBD2
cdr3_aa: CAIGRRLAGEAPQDTQYF
cdr3_nt: TGTGCCATCGGCCGCCGGTTAGCGGGAGAGGCCCCCCAAGATACGCAGTATTTT

clone_size: -
j_call: TRBJ1-5
v_call: TRBV2
d_call: TRBD1
cdr3_aa: CASSEQGASLEPQHF
cdr3_nt: TGTGCCAGCAGTGAACAGGGGGCGAGTTTAGAGCCCCAGCATTTT

clone_size: -
j_call: TRBJ1-2
v_call: TRBV28
d_call: -
cdr3_aa: CASSLAPGIYGYTF
cdr3_nt: TGTGCCAGCAGTTTGGCTCCGGGGATCTATGGCTACACCTTC

clone_size: -
j_call: TRBJ2-1
v_call: TRBV15
d_call: TRBD2
cdr3_aa: CATSRGRVLAGGNEQFF
cdr3_nt: TGTGCCACCAGCAGAGGTCGGGTGTTAGCGGGAGGGAATGAGCAGTTCTTC

clone_size: -
j_call: TRBJ2-7
v_call: TRBV2
d_call: TRBD2
cdr3_aa: CASLSGSDYEQYF
cdr3_nt: TGTGCCTCACTTAGCGGGAGTGACTACGAGCAGTACTTC

clone_size: -
j_call: TRBJ2-7
v_call: TRBV19
d_call: -
cdr3_aa: CASSSSTGSSYEQYF
cdr3_nt: TGTGCCAGTAGCTCCAGCACTGGATCCTCCTACGAGCAGTACTTC

clone_size: -
j_call: TRBJ1-2
v_call: TRBV4-1
d_call: -
cdr3_aa: CASSQAPSYGYTF
cdr3_nt: TGCGCCAGCAGCCAAGCCCCCAGCTATGGCTACACCTTC

clone_size: -
j_call: TRBJ2-1
v_call: TRBV29-1
d_call: -
cdr3_aa: CSAPIDSYNEQFF
cdr3_nt: TGCAGTGCACCTATTGACTCCTACAATGAGCAGTTCTTC

clone_size: -
j_call: TRBJ1-2
v_call: TRBV28
d_call: -
cdr3_aa: CASSSPGRGYGYTF
cdr3_nt: TGTGCCAGCAGTTCGCCAGGGAGAGGGTATGGCTACACCTTC

clone_size: -
j_call: TRBJ2-2
v_call: TRBV25-1
d_call: -
cdr3_aa: CASSEPDRRGELFF
cdr3_nt: TGTGCCAGCAGTGAACCCGACCGACGCGGGGAGCTGTTTTTT

clone_size: once
j_call: TRBJ2-7
v_call: TRBV6-5
d_call: -
cdr3_aa: CASSYSAGYYEQYF
cdr3_nt: TGTGCCAGCAGTTACTCGGCGGGATACTACGAGCAGTACTTC

clone_size: -
j_call: TRBJ2-7
v_call: TRBV4-2
d_call: -
cdr3_aa: CASSQDLEGPGEQYF
cdr3_nt: TGTGCCAGCAGCCAAGATCTGGAGGGGCCGGGCGAGCAGTACTTC

clone_size: -
j_call: TRBJ1-1
v_call: TRBV7-9
d_call: -
cdr3_aa: CASSLYSTEAFF
cdr3_nt: TGTGCCAGCAGCTTATACAGCACTGAAGCTTTCTTT

clone_size: -
j_call: TRBJ1-1
v_call: TRBV10-3
d_call: -
cdr3_aa: CAIKAEGLYTEAFF
cdr3_nt: TGTGCCATCAAAGCTGAGGGTTTGTACACTGAAGCTTTCTTT

clone_size: -
j_call: TRBJ1-5
v_call: TRBV30
d_call: -
cdr3_aa: CAWSPDDNQPQHF
cdr3_nt: TGTGCCTGGAGTCCGGACGATAATCAGCCCCAGCATTTT

clone_size: -
j_call: TRBJ2-7
v_call: TRBV6-5
d_call: TRBD2
cdr3_aa: CASTPSGRALEQYF
cdr3_nt: TGTGCCAGCACCCCTAGCGGGAGGGCCCTCGAGCAGTACTTC

clone_size: -
j_call: TRBJ2-7
v_call: TRBV19
d_call: TRBD1
cdr3_aa: CASSLGTGGEQYF
cdr3_nt: TGTGCCAGTAGTCTCGGGACAGGGGGAGAGCAGTACTTC

clone_size: -
j_call: TRBJ1-2
v_call: TRBV19
d_call: -
cdr3_aa: CTSSRGAGYTF
cdr3_nt: TGTACCAGTTCCAGGGGCGCCGGCTACACCTTC

clone_size: few
j_call: TRBJ2-3
v_call: TRBV19
d_call: -
cdr3_aa: CASSISPASTDTQYF
cdr3_nt: TGTGCCAGTAGTATAAGTCCGGCAAGCACAGATACGCAGTATTTT

clone_size: -
j_call: TRBJ1-4
v_call: TRBV18
d_call: -
cdr3_aa: CASSPRAGQNTNEKLFF
cdr3_nt: TGTGCCAGCTCACCACGGGCAGGGCAGAATACTAATGAAAAACTGTTTTTT

clone_size: -
j_call: TRBJ2-3
v_call: TRBV5-1
d_call: TRBD1
cdr3_aa: CASSLDPFQRTGSIDTQYF
cdr3_nt: TGCGCCAGCAGCCTAGACCCCTTCCAACGGACAGGGTCTATTGATACGCAGTATTTT

clone_size: -
j_call: TRBJ2-7
v_call: TRBV9
d_call: -
cdr3_aa: CASSVDRRYYEQYF
cdr3_nt: TGTGCCAGCAGCGTAGACAGGCGGTATTACGAGCAGTACTTC

clone_size: -
j_call: TRBJ1-1
v_call: TRBV28
d_call: -
cdr3_aa: CASSAQPEAFF
cdr3_nt: TGTGCCAGCAGTGCCCAACCTGAAGCTTTCTTT